The 10 T cell receptor beta chains in this list originate from one sample, sequenced in a study of T cell repertoires in cytomegalovirus infection. TCRdb independently ran MiXCR on the reads; one entry per CDR3 protein. The sample contains approximately 190,000 distinct CDR3 sequences, about a tenth of which appear only once. Sequencing was done on a sample of PBMCs. The origin of the receptors is a human donor in good health (CMV status not recorded). Some clones in this sample may be carry-over from other donors' samples.

This clonotype has a count of ten or more. The chain uses TRBV7-2 and TRBJ1-2; D not certain. Trimming pared 5 bases from V and 8 bases from J, leaving 12 bases between. There are 12 residues in the CDR3. Per the germline V gene, CDR1 is SGHTA and CDR2 is FQGNSA. DNA for the CDR3: TGTGCCAGCAGCCCCCTCCGGGGAGGCTACACCTTC. As protein: CASSPLRGGYTF.

The chain carries TRBV20-1 and TRBJ2-7, with D possibly called TRBD1 or TRBD2 (5 bases each). Germline V gene lookup returns CDR1 DFQATT and CDR2 SNEGSKA (reference sequence). Trimming left V 6 bases short and J 1 base short, with 16 bases between. The CDR3 is 14 residues long. For the CDR3, the DNA is TGCAGTGCCACCTCGGGACGGCCATCCTACGAGCAGTACTTC. Protein: CSATSGRPSYEQYF.

This clonotype has ten or more counts. The rearrangement joins TRBV4-3 to TRBJ1-2; a weak D match, TRBD1 (6 bases). The V end lost 3 bases, the J end lost 3 bases, and 11 bases lay between the germline ends. Germline-derived CDR1 and CDR2 are LGHNA and YSLEER. This CDR3 spans 14 amino acids. CDR3: CASSQWGGHYGYTF. In nucleotides, the CDR3 is TGCGCCAGCAGCCAGTGGGGGGGGCACTATGGCTACACCTTC.

This clonotype came up many times. This chain uses TRBV7-2 with TRBJ2-4; TRBD2 agrees at 7 bases. The CDR3 consists of 16 residues. The V gene end was trimmed by 2 bases and the J gene end by 1 base; junction bases not matched to a gene: 5. Germline V gives CDR1 SGHTA, CDR2 FQGNSA. As DNA, the CDR3 is TGTGCCAGCAGCTTATTGGCTAGCGGTGCCAAAAACATTCAGTACTTC. Translated: CASSLLASGAKNIQYF.

The chain is built from TRBV6-6 and TRBJ1-5; 8 bases map to TRBD1. Germline CDR1 is MNHNY and CDR2 is SVGAGI (reference sequence). Trimming took 6 bases from V and 0 from J; bases not matched to a gene: 4. This CDR3 is built from 15 residues. The CDR3 loop reads CASRRQGSSNQPQHF. The CDR3, as DNA: TGTGCCAGCAGAAGACAGGGGTCTAGCAATCAGCCCCAGCATTTT.

The rearrangement joins TRBV28 to TRBJ2-2; possible D gene TRBD1, 6 bases. Trimming removed 6 bases at V and 3 bases at J, with 11 bases between. This CDR3 contains 14 residues. In germline, CDR1 is MDHEN, CDR2 SYDVKM. In DNA, the CDR3 is TGTGCCAGCAGAGACAGGCGAGACACCGGGGAGCTGTTTTTT. Residues: CASRDRRDTGELFF.

At least ten counts were recorded for this clonotype. This sequence joins TRBV29-1 and TRBJ1-5; D unclear. Per the germline V gene, CDR1 is SQVTM and CDR2 is ANQGSEA. This CDR3 has 15 amino acids. V was clipped by 2 bases and J by 1 base, with 12 bases between them. The CDR3 loop is CSVETDGSSNQPQHF. The CDR3 DNA reads as TGCAGCGTTGAAACGGACGGGTCGAGCAATCAGCCCCAGCATTTT. Filled out from reference TRBV29-1 and TRBJ1-5, the complete variable domain reads SAVISQKPSRDICQRGTSLTIQCQVDSQVTMMFWYRQQPGQSLTLIATANQGSEATYESGFVIDKFPISRPNLTFSTLTVSNMSPEDSSIYLCSVETDGSSNQPQHFGDGTRLSIL.

This clonotype has only a few counts. The chain joins TRBV20-1 to TRBJ1-4; the D gene is possibly TRBD1 (6 bases). V was pared by 3 bases and J by 2 bases, with 7 bases between. This CDR3 has 13 amino acids. Per the germline V gene, CDR1 is DFQATT and CDR2 is SNEGSKA (reference sequence). The CDR3 sequence is CSASRGTNEKLFF. Here the CDR3 DNA reads TGCAGTGCTAGTAGGGGGACTAATGAAAAACTGTTTTTT.

J is TRBJ2-5 and V is TRBV24-1; possibly TRBD2 for D (6 bases). V lost 2 bases to trimming and J lost 4 bases, with 7 bases between them. The germline V gene has CDR1 KGHDR and CDR2 SFDVKD. The CDR3 length is 13 residues. The CDR3 reads CATSDWRGETQYF. The DNA of the CDR3 is TGTGCCACCAGTGATTGGCGGGGAGAGACCCAGTACTTC.

There are many counts of this clonotype. CDR3 region: CASSLDSGRGGNEQFF. In nucleotides, the CDR3 is TGTGCCAGCAGCTTAGATAGCGGGAGGGGCGGCAATGAGCAGTTCTTC. V usage is TRBV7-2 and J usage is TRBJ2-1; 11 positions agree with TRBD2. Germline assignment: CDR1 SGHTA and CDR2 FQGNSA. This CDR3 comprises 16 residues. The junction had 5 bases not matched to a gene; V was cut back by 1 base and J by 6 bases.